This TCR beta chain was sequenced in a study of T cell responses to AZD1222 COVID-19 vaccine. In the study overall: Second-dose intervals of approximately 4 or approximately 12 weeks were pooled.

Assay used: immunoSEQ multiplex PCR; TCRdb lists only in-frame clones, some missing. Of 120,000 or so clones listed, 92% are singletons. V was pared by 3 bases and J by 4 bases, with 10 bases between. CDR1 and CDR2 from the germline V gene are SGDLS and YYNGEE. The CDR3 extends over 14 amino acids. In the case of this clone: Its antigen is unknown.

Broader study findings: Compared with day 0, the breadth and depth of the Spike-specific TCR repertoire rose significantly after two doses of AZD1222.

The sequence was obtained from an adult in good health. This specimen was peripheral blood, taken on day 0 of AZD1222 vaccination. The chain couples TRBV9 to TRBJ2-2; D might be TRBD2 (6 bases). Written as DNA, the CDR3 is TGTGCCAGCAGCGACGGGACTTCCACCGGGGAGCTGTTTTTT. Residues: CASSDGTSTGELFF.